The 14 T cell receptor beta chains given below trace back to one sample, sequenced in a study of shared clonotypes between healthy human individuals. Naive CD8 cells were CD45RO-negative, positively selected for CCR7, excluding terminally differentiated effector memory CD45RA+ cells. Data came from immunoSEQ multiplex PCR; TCRdb stores just in-frame clones and leaves some out. The repertoire consists of roughly 2.1 million clones, with 93% occurring once and the leading ten covering roughly 1.7%. The sample was naive CD8+ T cells from PBMCs. These receptors all stem from a man between 18 and 29 years old in good health. Some clones in this sample may be carry-over from other donors' samples.

With respect to this clone: The sample carries other DNA sequences with the same CDR3. The chain combines TRBV5-5 with TRBJ2-7; 7 nucleotides agree with TRBD1. The CDR3 spans 12 residues. Germline V gene data show CDR1 as SGHKS and CDR2 as YYEKEE (reference sequence). Trimming removed 3 bases from V and 3 bases from J; junction bases left unmatched: 0. CDR3 in DNA: TGTGCCAGCAGCTGGACAGGCTACGAGCAGTACTTC. Protein product: CASSWTGYEQYF. Together with reference TRBV5-5 and TRBJ2-7, the CDR3 gives the full variable domain: DAGVTQSPTHLIKTRGQQVTLRCSPISGHKSVSWYQQVLGQGPQFIFQYYEKEERGRGNFPDRFSARQFPNYSSELNVNALLLGDSALYLCASSWTGYEQYFGPGTRLTVT.

V gene TRBV14 combines with J gene TRBJ1-2, with a weak D call TRBD1 (6 bases). V dropped 4 bases and J dropped 3 bases, with 15 bases sitting between them. The CDR3 has 15 residues. The germline V gene has CDR1 SGHDN and CDR2 FVKESK. The CDR3 is CASSLTRGPYYGYTF. CDR3 DNA sequence: TGTGCCAGCAGCCTAACCAGGGGACCGTACTATGGCTACACCTTC.

The J gene is TRBJ2-1, the V gene TRBV6-5; TRBD2 agrees at 7 bases. Germline V lookup: CDR1 MNHEY, CDR2 SVGAGI. The CDR3 spans 15 residues. The junction had 9 bases not matched to a gene; V was cut back by 5 bases and J by 5 bases. CDR3 in amino acids: CASSPGLAADNEQFF. CDR3 coding DNA: TGTGCCAGCAGTCCCGGCCTAGCGGCGGACAATGAGCAGTTCTTC.

V gene TRBV27 combines with J gene TRBJ2-7; a weak D match, TRBD2 (6 bases). From germline, CDR1 is MNHEY and CDR2 SMNVEV (reference sequence). V lost 3 bases, J lost 1 base, and 13 bases lay in between. This CDR3 has 15 residues. The CDR3: CASSLEGFGSYEQYF. CDR3 nucleotides: TGTGCCAGCAGTTTGGAGGGGTTCGGGTCCTACGAGCAGTACTTC.

The gene calls are TRBV29-1 and TRBJ2-3, with D possibly being TRBD2 (7 bases). V was trimmed by 7 bases and J by 2 bases, leaving 16 bases between them. CDR1 and CDR2 from the germline V gene are SQVTM and ANQGSEA. The CDR3 is 14 residues long. CDR3 sequence (DNA): TGCAGCGGGAGGGGGGGACCGACCACAGATACGCAGTATTTT. Translating gives CSGRGGPTTDTQYF.

There are a few counts of this clone. The chain employs TRBV5-1 and TRBJ1-1, with a possible D match to TRBD1 (6 bases). The CDR3 length is 13 residues. Between the trimmed V and J ends, which lost 6 bases and 3 bases, there was a span of 12 bases. Looked up from germline, CDR1 is SGHRS and CDR2 is YFSETQ. The CDR3 DNA is TGCGCCAGCAAAACGGCAGGGGACACTGAAGCTTTCTTT. This codes for CASKTAGDTEAFF.

The chain links TRBV5-1 to TRBJ2-7; D is uncertain. This CDR3 contains 13 residues. V gave up 4 bases and J gave up 5 bases, with 13 bases separating them. CDR1 is SGHRS, CDR2 YFSETQ, per germline. CDR3 bases: TGCGCCAGCAGCCCCGGACCTGCCAACGAGCAGTACTTC. Its protein is CASSPGPANEQYF.

About this clone itself: In the same sample, other DNA sequences code for this CDR3. The J gene is TRBJ1-3, the V gene TRBV4-1; D unclear. The CDR3 is 15 amino acids. Trimming took 0 bases from V and 2 from J, leaving 8 bases between them. Per germline, CDR1 MGHRA and CDR2 YSYEKL. The CDR3 sequence is CASSQDPGTGNTIYF. Written as DNA, the CDR3 is TGCGCCAGCAGCCAAGATCCCGGGACTGGAAACACCATATATTTT.

The chain combines TRBV29-1 with TRBJ2-4, with 9 positions matching TRBD2. V was pared by 4 bases and J by 0 bases, with 7 bases of the junction left unmatched. This CDR3 contains 16 residues. Germline CDR1 reads SQVTM; CDR2 reads ANQGSEA. The CDR3 loop reads CSVVGLAGLAKNIQYF. The CDR3 nucleotides are TGCAGCGTTGTTGGGCTAGCGGGGCTAGCCAAAAACATTCAGTACTTC. Full variable domain (missing parts from reference TRBV29-1 and TRBJ2-4): SAVISQKPSRDICQRGTSLTIQCQVDSQVTMMFWYRQQPGQSLTLIATANQGSEATYESGFVIDKFPISRPNLTFSTLTVSNMSPEDSSIYLCSVVGLAGLAKNIQYFGAGTRLSVL.

The CDR3 is CASSDIAGRSYEQYF. The CDR3, as DNA: TGTGCCAGCAGTGACATAGCGGGTAGATCCTACGAGCAGTACTTC. The chain joins TRBV2 to TRBJ2-7; 7 nucleotides agree with TRBD2. Per germline, CDR1 SNHLY and CDR2 FYNNEI. The length of the CDR3 is 15 residues. V lost 3 bases and J lost 1; bases outside the gene matches: 6.

This rearrangement joins TRBV9 to TRBJ2-7, with no clear D. Trimming pared 0 bases from V and 0 bases from J, leaving 10 bases between. The germline gives CDR1 SGDLS, CDR2 YYNGEE. CDR3 length: 15 residues. CDR3 sequence: CASSVADASSYEQYF. For the CDR3, the DNA is TGTGCCAGCAGCGTAGCTGACGCTAGCTCCTACGAGCAGTACTTC. Complete variable domain (other parts from reference TRBV9 and TRBJ2-7): DSGVTQTPKHLITATGQRVTLRCSPRSGDLSVYWYQQSLDQGLQFLIQYYNGEERAKGNILERFSAQQFPDLHSELNLSSLELGDSALYFCASSVADASSYEQYFGPGTRLTVT.

V usage is TRBV5-4 and J usage is TRBJ1-1; unclear D gene. CDR3 length: 15 residues. The germline CDR1 and CDR2 sequences are SGHNT and YYREEE (reference sequence). Trimming shortened V by 3 bases and J by 3 bases, and 15 bases separated the two germline ends. The CDR3 loop is CASSSRGYTDTEAFF. For the CDR3, the DNA is TGTGCCAGCAGCTCCCGAGGGTATACGGACACTGAAGCTTTCTTT. Combining the CDR3 with reference TRBV5-4 and TRBJ1-1 gives the whole variable domain ETGVTQSPTHLIKTRGQQVTLRCSSQSGHNTVSWYQQALGQGPQFIFQYYREEENGRGNFPPRFSGLQFPNYSSELNVNALELDDSALYLCASSSRGYTDTEAFFGQGTRLTVV.

The gene calls are TRBV13 and TRBJ2-2; a possible D gene is TRBD2 (7 bases). Trimming removed 5 bases at V and 5 bases at J, with 18 bases between. The CDR3 contains 16 residues. Germline loops: CDR1 PRHDT, CDR2 FYEKMQ (reference sequence). The CDR3: CASSPQGEGTTGELFF. CDR3 bases: TGTGCCAGCAGCCCCCAAGGGGAGGGGACAACCGGGGAGCTGTTTTTT.

This chain uses TRBV4-1 with TRBJ2-1; TRBD2 aligns across 8 bases. The CDR3 has 14 residues. Germline lookup yields CDR1 MGHRA and CDR2 YSYEKL. The ends lost 1 base at V and 6 bases at J; junction bases unmatched: 2. CDR3 residues: CASSQGTSPNEQFF. CDR3 in DNA: TGCGCCAGCAGCCAAGGGACTAGCCCCAATGAGCAGTTCTTC.